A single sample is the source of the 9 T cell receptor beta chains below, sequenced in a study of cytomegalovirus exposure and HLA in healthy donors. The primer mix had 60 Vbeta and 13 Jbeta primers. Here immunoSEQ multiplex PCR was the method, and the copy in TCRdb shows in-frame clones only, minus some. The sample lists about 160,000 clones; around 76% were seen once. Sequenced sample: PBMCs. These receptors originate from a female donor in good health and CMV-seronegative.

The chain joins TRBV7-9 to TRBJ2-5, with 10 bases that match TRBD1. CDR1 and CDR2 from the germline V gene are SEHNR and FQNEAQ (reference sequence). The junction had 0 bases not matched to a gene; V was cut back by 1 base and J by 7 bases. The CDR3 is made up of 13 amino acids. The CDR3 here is CASSLGTGGTQYF. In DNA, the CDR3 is TGTGCCAGCAGCTTAGGGACAGGGGGGACCCAGTACTTC.

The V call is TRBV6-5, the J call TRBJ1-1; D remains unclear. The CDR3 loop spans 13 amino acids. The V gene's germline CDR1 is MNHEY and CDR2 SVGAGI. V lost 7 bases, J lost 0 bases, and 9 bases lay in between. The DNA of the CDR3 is TGTGCCAGCAAGGAGGTAATGAACACTGAAGCTTTCTTT. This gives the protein CASKEVMNTEAFF.

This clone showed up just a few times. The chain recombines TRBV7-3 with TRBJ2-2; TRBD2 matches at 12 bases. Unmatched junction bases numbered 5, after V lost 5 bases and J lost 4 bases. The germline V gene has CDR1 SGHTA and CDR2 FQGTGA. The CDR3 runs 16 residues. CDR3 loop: CASSRTSGVGTGELFF. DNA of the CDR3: TGTGCCAGCAGCCGGACTAGCGGGGTGGGCACCGGGGAGCTGTTTTTT. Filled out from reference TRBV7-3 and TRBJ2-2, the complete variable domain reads GAGVSQTPSNKVTEKGKYVELRCDPISGHTALYWYRQSLGQGPEFLIYFQGTGAADDSGLPNDRFFAVRPEGSVSTLKIQRTERGDSAVYLCASSRTSGVGTGELFFGEGSRLTVL.

CDR3 sequence: CASSVATGTTEAFF. CDR3 bases: TGTGCCAGCAGCGTGGCGACAGGGACCACTGAAGCTTTCTTT. The gene calls are TRBV9 and TRBJ1-1, with 7 bases lining up with TRBD1. The CDR3 runs 14 residues. Germline CDR1 and CDR2: SGDLS and YYNGEE. V lost 2 bases and J lost 4; bases outside the gene matches: 5.

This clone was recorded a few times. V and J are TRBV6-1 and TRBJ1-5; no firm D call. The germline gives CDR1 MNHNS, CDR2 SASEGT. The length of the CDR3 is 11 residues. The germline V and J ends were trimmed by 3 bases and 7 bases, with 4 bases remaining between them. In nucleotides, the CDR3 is TGTGCCAGCAGTGACGGGCAGCCCCAGCATTTT. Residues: CASSDGQPQHF.

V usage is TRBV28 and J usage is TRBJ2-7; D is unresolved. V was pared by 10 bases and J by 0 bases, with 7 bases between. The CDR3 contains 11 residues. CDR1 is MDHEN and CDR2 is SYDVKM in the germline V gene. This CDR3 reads CATQVSYEQYF. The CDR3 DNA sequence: TGTGCCACTCAGGTCTCCTACGAGCAGTACTTC.

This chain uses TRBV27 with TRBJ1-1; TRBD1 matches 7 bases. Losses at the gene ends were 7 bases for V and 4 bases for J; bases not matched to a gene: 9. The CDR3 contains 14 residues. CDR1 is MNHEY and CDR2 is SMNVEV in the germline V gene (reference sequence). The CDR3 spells CASIDRAWGTEAFF. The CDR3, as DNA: TGTGCCAGCATTGACAGGGCGTGGGGCACTGAAGCTTTCTTT.

As DNA, the CDR3 is TGTGCCAGTAGTAGACTACCGGGACTAGTGAAGCAGTACTTC. The encoded protein is CASSRLPGLVKQYF. The chain carries TRBV19 and TRBJ2-7; 8 bases map to TRBD2. CDR1 is LNHDA and CDR2 is SQIVND in the germline V gene (reference sequence). The CDR3 runs to 14 residues. The V and J ends lost 4 bases and 8 bases, in that order; junction bases with no gene match: 10.

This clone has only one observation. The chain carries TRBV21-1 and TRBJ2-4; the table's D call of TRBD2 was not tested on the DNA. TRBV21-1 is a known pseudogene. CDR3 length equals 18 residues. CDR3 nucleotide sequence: TGTGCCAGCAGCGATCAGGGGCTAGCGGGCTTCGAATCCTACATTCAGTACTTC. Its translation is CASSDQGLAGFESYIQYF.